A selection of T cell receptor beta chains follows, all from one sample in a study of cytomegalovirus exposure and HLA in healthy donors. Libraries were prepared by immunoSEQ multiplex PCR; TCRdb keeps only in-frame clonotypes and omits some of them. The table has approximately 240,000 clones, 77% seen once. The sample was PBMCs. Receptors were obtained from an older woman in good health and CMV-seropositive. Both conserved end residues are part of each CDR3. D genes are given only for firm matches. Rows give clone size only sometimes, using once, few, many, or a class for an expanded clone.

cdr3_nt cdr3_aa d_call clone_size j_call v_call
TGCGCCAGCAGCTCAGGGGGCCAGGGGGCTTTCTTT CASSSGGQGAFF TRBD1 NA TRBJ1-1 TRBV5-1
TGTGCCAGCAGCGTAGGTTTTCACAGGGGGTCGGGAGATACGCAGTATTTT CASSVGFHRGSGDTQYF TRBD1 NA TRBJ2-3 TRBV9
TGTGCCAGTAGTATAGATACGACAGGGGGGTACGAGCAGTACTTC CASSIDTTGGYEQYF TRBD1 NA TRBJ2-7 TRBV19
TGCGCCAGCAGCTTGGGGACAGGAGGGAGCTATGGCTACACCTTC CASSLGTGGSYGYTF TRBD1 NA TRBJ1-2 TRBV5-1
TGTGCCAGTACACAGGTACTGAACACTGAAGCTTTCTTT CASTQVLNTEAFF NA once TRBJ1-1 TRBV2
TGTGCCAGCAGCCTGAGGCCCTCCCTGAACACTGAAGCTTTCTTT CASSLRPSLNTEAFF NA NA TRBJ1-1 TRBV9
TGTGCCAGCAGGGTCAACGGGGAGGGAAACACCATATATTTT CASRVNGEGNTIYF NA few TRBJ1-3 TRBV27
TGTGCCAGCAGCTTAACGGTGACTAGCGGGAGTATCGCCTACGAGCAGTACTTC CASSLTVTSGSIAYEQYF TRBD2 NA TRBJ2-7 TRBV11-2
TGTGCCAGCACCTCAGACAGTCCTGCCTCCGAGCAGTACTTC CASTSDSPASEQYF NA NA TRBJ2-7 TRBV6-5
TGTGCCAGCTTGCTGGCAGAAAATTCCTACGAGCAGTACTTC CASLLAENSYEQYF NA NA TRBJ2-7 TRBV7-6
TGTGCCAGCGCCAGGGTTACTGGGGCCAACGTCCTGACTTTC CASARVTGANVLTF NA NA TRBJ2-6 TRBV19
TGTGCCAGTAGTAGACAGGGTCCAGATACGCAGTATTTT CASSRQGPDTQYF TRBD1 NA TRBJ2-3 TRBV19
TGTGCCAGCAGCCCTGAGCGTTGGCAGCCCCAGCATTTT CASSPERWQPQHF NA NA TRBJ1-5 TRBV6-5
TGTGCCAGCTCACCAGCTAGAGGCAGTGGAGAGACCCAGTACTTC CASSPARGSGETQYF NA NA TRBJ2-5 TRBV18
TGTGCCAGCAGGTTACAGGGCCAGCCCCAGCATTTT CASRLQGQPQHF NA NA TRBJ1-5 TRBV28
TGTGCCAGCTCACGGGAGGTGGGGGGCGGCTACACCTTC CASSREVGGGYTF NA NA TRBJ1-2 TRBV25-1
TGTGCCAGCAGCTTAGTCGACAGGGAAACGCAGTATTTT CASSLVDRETQYF TRBD1 NA TRBJ2-3 TRBV7-6
TGTGCCAGCTCACCAGGGGCTAGGAACACTGAAGCTTTCTTT CASSPGARNTEAFF NA NA TRBJ1-1 TRBV18
TGTGCCAGCGGCAGGGGTGGCACTGAAGCTTTCTTT CASGRGGTEAFF NA NA TRBJ1-1 TRBV28
TGCGCCAGCAGTGAACAGGGTCTAGGCAACACTGAAGCTTTCTTT CASSEQGLGNTEAFF NA NA TRBJ1-1 TRBV5-1
TGTGCCTGGAGTTGGGCAGTCCTCAATCAGCCCCAGCATTTT CAWSWAVLNQPQHF NA NA TRBJ1-5 TRBV30
TGTGCCAGCAGCCTCCCCCACAGGGGGCTCGGAAGGGACACCATATATTTT CASSLPHRGLGRDTIYF NA NA TRBJ1-3 TRBV21-1
TGCGCCAGCAGCTCCAGTAGCGGGTCACCCTTCTACGAGCAGTACTTC CASSSSSGSPFYEQYF TRBD2 NA TRBJ2-7 TRBV5-1
TGCAGCGTTGATGCGGGGAACACCGGGGAGCTGTTTTTT CSVDAGNTGELFF NA NA TRBJ2-2 TRBV29-1
TGTGCCAGCAGTGTACAGTACAGGGCGGGGGATGAAAAACTGTTTTTT CASSVQYRAGDEKLFF NA NA TRBJ1-4 TRBV6-1
TGTGCCAGCAGTTCGCCAGACAGGGCCTATGGCTACACCTTC CASSSPDRAYGYTF TRBD1 NA TRBJ1-2 TRBV28
TGTGCCAGCACCCAAGGAATAGCGGGGGACCCCGAGCAGTACTTC CASTQGIAGDPEQYF TRBD2 once TRBJ2-7 TRBV7-2
TGCGCCAGCAGCCAAGAGGGACAGATTTACGAGCAGTACTTC CASSQEGQIYEQYF TRBD1 NA TRBJ2-7 TRBV4-1
TGTGCCAGCAGCGTGGGCGGGAGCTTCTCCTACAATGAGCAGTTCTTC CASSVGGSFSYNEQFF TRBD2 NA TRBJ2-1 TRBV9
TGTGCCAGCAGCCAAGGACAGAACTATGGCTACACCTTC CASSQGQNYGYTF NA NA TRBJ1-2 TRBV4-2
TGTGCCAGCAGTTCGCAGGTTACCTCTAACTATGGCTACACCTTC CASSSQVTSNYGYTF NA NA TRBJ1-2 TRBV27
TGCGCCAGCAGCTTGGGGTCAGGGTACAATGAGCAGTTCTTC CASSLGSGYNEQFF NA few TRBJ2-1 TRBV5-1
TGTGCCAGCAGCTTAACCCCAGGACACGGGTACGAGCAGTACTTC CASSLTPGHGYEQYF NA NA TRBJ2-7 TRBV11-3
TGTGCCAGCTCAGACCTTCTAGCGGGAGGGCCGACAGATACGCAGTATTTT CASSDLLAGGPTDTQYF TRBD2 NA TRBJ2-3 TRBV18
TGTGCCAGCAGACTTGACAGGTGGAACACTGAAGCTTTCTTT CASRLDRWNTEAFF NA NA TRBJ1-1 TRBV2